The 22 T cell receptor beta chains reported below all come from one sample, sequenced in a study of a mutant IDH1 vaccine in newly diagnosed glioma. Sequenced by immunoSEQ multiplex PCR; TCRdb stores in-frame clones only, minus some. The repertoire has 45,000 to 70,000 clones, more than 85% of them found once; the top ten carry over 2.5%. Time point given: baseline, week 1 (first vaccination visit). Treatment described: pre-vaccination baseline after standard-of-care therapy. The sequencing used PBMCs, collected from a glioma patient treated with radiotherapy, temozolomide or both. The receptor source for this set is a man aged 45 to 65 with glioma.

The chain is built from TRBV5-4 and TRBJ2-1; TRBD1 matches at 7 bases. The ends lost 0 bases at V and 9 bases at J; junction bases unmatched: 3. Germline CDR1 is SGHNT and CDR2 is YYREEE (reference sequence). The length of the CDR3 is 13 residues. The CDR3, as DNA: TGTGCCAGCAGCTTGGGAGGGGGCGTTGAGCAGTTCTTC. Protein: CASSLGGGVEQFF.

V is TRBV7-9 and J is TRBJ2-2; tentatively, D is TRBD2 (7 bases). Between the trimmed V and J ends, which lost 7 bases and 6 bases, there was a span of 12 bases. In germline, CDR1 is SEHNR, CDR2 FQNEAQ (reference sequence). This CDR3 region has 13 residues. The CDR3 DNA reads TGTGCCAGCATAAGGGGGGGCGCCGGGGAGCTGTTTTTT. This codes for CASIRGGAGELFF.

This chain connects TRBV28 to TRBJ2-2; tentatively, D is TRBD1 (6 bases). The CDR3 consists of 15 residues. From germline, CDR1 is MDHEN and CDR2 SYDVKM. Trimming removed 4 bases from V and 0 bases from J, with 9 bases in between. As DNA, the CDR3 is TGTGCCAGCAGTTCGACAGGAGCGAACACCGGGGAGCTGTTTTTT. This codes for CASSSTGANTGELFF.

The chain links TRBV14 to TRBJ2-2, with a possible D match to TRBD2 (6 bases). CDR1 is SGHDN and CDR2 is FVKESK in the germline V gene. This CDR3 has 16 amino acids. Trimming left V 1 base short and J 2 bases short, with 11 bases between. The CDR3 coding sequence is TGTGCCAGCAGCCAAGGGAGGAGGGGTAACACCGGGGAGCTGTTTTTT. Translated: CASSQGRRGNTGELFF.

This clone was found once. The CDR3 nucleotides are TGTGCCAGTAGTCCTCGGGTCCTCTCCGCCAGTAGTATAGCTAGGGGTCGCAACGAGCAGTACTTC. Amino acid sequence: CASSPRVLSASSIARGRNEQYF. The chain couples TRBV19 to TRBJ2-7, with TRBD1 as a possible D gene (5 bases). This CDR3 is 22 amino acids long. The V end was cut by 5 bases, the J end by 5 bases, with 40 bases between. Germline CDR1 reads LNHDA; CDR2 reads SQIVND (reference sequence).

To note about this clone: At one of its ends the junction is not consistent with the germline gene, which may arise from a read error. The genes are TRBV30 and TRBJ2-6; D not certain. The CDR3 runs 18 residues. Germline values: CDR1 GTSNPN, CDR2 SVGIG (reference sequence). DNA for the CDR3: TGTGCCTGGCCACTCGGGCGTTATAACCAAAGTCGGGCCAACGCCCTGACTTTC. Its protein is CAWPLGRYNQSRANALTF.

CDR3 in amino acids: CAAHSGRANEQFF. CDR3 DNA sequence: TGCGCCGCCCATTCGGGCCGAGCGAATGAGCAGTTCTTC. The chain carries TRBV10-2 and TRBJ2-1; D is uncertain. With 11 bases removed from V and 7 bases from J, the gap between germline ends came to 18 bases. This CDR3 is 13 amino acids long. Per germline, CDR1 WSHSY and CDR2 SAAADI.

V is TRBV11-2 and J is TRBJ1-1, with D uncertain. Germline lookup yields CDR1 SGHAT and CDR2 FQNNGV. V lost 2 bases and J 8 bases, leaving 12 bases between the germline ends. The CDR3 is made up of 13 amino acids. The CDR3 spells CASSLRRVTEAFF. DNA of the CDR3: TGTGCCAGCAGCTTACGGCGGGTCACCGAAGCTTTCTTT.

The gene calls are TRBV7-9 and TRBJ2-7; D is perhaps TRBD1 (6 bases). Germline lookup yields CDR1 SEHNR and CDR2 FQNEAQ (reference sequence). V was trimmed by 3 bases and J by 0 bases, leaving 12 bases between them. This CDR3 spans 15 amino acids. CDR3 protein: CASSLYDRPSYEQYF. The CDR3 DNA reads TGTGCCAGCAGCTTGTACGACAGGCCCTCCTACGAGCAGTACTTC.

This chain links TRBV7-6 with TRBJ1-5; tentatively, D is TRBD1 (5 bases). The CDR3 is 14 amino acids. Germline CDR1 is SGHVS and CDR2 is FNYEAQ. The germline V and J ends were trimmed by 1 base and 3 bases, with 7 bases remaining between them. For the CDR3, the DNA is TGTGCCAGCAGCTTAGGAGGGGTCAATCAGCCCCAGCATTTT. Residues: CASSLGGVNQPQHF.

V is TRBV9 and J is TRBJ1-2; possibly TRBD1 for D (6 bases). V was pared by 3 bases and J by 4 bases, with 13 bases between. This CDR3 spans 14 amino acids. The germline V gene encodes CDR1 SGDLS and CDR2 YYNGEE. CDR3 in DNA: TGTGCCAGCAGCGCAATGGACAGCGGCTATGGCTACACCTTC. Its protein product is CASSAMDSGYGYTF.

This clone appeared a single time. The CDR3 nucleotides are TGCGCCAGCAGCTTGGTGGGGGGGGATACGCAGTATTTT. It codes for CASSLVGGDTQYF. The V gene is TRBV5-1, the J gene TRBJ2-3; 7 bases fit TRBD2. The germline CDR1 and CDR2 sequences are SGHRS and YFSETQ. V dropped 0 bases and J dropped 6; count of bases not matched to a gene: 1. CDR3 length: 13 residues.

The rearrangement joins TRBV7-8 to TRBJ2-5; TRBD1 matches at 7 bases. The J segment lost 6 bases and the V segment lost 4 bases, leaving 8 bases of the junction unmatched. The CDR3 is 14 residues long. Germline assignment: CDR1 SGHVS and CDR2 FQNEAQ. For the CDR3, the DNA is TGTGCCAGCAGCTCGGACAGGCTATGGAAGACCCAGTACTTC. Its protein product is CASSSDRLWKTQYF. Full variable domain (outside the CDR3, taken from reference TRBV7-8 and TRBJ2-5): GAGVSQSPRYKVAKRGQDVALRCDPISGHVSLFWYQQALGQGPEFLTYFQNEAQLDKSGLPSDRFFAERPEGSVSTLKIQRTQQEDSAVYLCASSSDRLWKTQYFGPGTRLLVL.

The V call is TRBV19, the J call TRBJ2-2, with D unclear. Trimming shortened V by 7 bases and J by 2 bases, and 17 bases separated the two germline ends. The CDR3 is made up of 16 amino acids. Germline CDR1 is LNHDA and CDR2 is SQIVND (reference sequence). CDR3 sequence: CASIPLGGSNTGELFF. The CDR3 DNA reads TGTGCCAGTATACCCCTTGGCGGTTCAAACACCGGGGAGCTGTTTTTT.

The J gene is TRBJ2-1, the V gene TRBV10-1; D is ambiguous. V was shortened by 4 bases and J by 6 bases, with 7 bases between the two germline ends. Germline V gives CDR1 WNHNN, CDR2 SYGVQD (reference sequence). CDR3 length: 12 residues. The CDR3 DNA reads TGCGCCAGCAGTGGACGGGTCAATGAGCAGTTCTTC. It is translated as CASSGRVNEQFF.

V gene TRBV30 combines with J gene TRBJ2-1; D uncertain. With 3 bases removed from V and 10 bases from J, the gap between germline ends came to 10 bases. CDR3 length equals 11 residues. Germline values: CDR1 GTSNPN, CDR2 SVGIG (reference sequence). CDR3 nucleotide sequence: TGTGCCTGGAGGGGTCTCCGGGAGCAGTTCTTC. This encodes CAWRGLREQFF.

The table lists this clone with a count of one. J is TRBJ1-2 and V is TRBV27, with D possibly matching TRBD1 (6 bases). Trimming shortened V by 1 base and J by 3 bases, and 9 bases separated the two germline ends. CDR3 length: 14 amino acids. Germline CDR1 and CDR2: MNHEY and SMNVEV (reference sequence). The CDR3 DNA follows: TGTGCCAGCAGTTTATGGGGGCGCGACTATGGCTACACCTTC. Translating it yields CASSLWGRDYGYTF.

The CDR3, as DNA: TGTGCCAGCAGCTTAGTGGGGGCTGGAAACACCATATATTTT. It encodes CASSLVGAGNTIYF. This sequence joins TRBV7-9 and TRBJ1-3, with a weak D call TRBD1 (5 bases). The CDR3 consists of 14 residues. Trimming cost V 1 base and J 2 bases, with 6 bases left between them. CDR1 and CDR2 from the germline V gene are SEHNR and FQNEAQ (reference sequence).

CDR3 sequence (DNA): TGTGCCAGCAGCGTAGCAGTGGCCCAAGAGACCCAGTACTTC. Translation gives CASSVAVAQETQYF. The chain uses TRBV9 and TRBJ2-5, with D unresolved. Trimming removed 0 bases from V and 1 base from J, with 7 bases in between. Per the germline V gene, CDR1 is SGDLS and CDR2 is YYNGEE. The CDR3 extends over 14 amino acids.

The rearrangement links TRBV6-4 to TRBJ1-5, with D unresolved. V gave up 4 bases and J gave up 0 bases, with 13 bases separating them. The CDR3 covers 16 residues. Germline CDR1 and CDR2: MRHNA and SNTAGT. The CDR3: CASSGYGRYSNQPQHF. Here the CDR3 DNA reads TGTGCCAGCAGTGGGTACGGACGGTATAGCAATCAGCCCCAGCATTTT.

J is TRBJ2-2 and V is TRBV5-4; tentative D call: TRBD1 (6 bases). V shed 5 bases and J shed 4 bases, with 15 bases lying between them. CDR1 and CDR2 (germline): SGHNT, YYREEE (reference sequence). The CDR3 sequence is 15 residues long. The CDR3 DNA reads TGTGCCAGCAGTGAACAGGGTAGGGTCACCGGGGAGCTGTTTTTT. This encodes CASSEQGRVTGELFF.

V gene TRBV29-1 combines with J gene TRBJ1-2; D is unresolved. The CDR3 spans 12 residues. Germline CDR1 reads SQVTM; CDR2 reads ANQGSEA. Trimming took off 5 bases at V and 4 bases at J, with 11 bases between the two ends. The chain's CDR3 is CSVWKEIYGYTF. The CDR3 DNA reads TGCAGCGTTTGGAAGGAGATCTATGGCTACACCTTC.